Below are 19 T cell receptor beta chains sequenced from a single sample in a study of beta chain features in type 1 diabetes. Isolated RNA was reverse transcribed in full, so expressed TCRB transcripts were sequenced. TCRdb's table, derived via immunoSEQ multiplex PCR, lists solely in-frame clones and lacks some. This sample carries 150,000 to 190,000 clones, around 8.5% of them seen once, and the ten largest clones take 0.55% to 0.75%. The sample comprised central memory CD4+ T cells from blood. These receptors were taken from a man younger than 30 in good health.

The chain has TRBV7-2 and TRBJ2-7; TRBD2 matches 12 bases. V lost 0 bases and J lost 5; bases outside the gene matches: 5. The CDR3 is made up of 16 amino acids. CDR1 and CDR2 from the germline V gene are SGHTA and FQGNSA. CDR3 amino acids: CASSLAASGRVNEQYF. CDR3 nucleotides: TGTGCCAGCAGCTTAGCCGCTAGCGGGAGGGTCAACGAGCAGTACTTC.

This clone was counted only a few times. This chain's CDR3 is CASSLIPVSGGSEQFF. CDR3 DNA: TGTGCCAGCAGCTTGATCCCGGTTAGCGGGGGGTCCGAGCAGTTCTTC. The rearrangement joins TRBV7-3 to TRBJ2-1; TRBD2 agrees at 10 bases. The germline V gene has CDR1 SGHTA and CDR2 FQGTGA. V shed 3 bases, J shed 10 bases, and the junction held 12 bases outside the gene matches. This CDR3 spans 16 amino acids.

The J gene is TRBJ1-1, the V gene TRBV20-1; D is unresolved. The CDR3 length is 11 residues. Germline V lookup: CDR1 DFQATT, CDR2 SNEGSKA (reference sequence). Trimming removed 6 bases at V and 3 bases at J, with 8 bases between. The CDR3 region is CSAPSYTEAFF. The CDR3 DNA reads TGCAGTGCCCCCTCGTACACTGAAGCTTTCTTT.

The sample holds one count of this clone. The rearrangement links TRBV30 to TRBJ1-1, with a possible D match to TRBD1 (5 bases). This CDR3 has 13 amino acids. With 8 bases removed from V and 7 bases from J, the gap between germline ends came to 20 bases. CDR1 is GTSNPN and CDR2 is SVGIG in the germline V gene (reference sequence). The DNA of the CDR3 is TGTGCCGGAAGGGGCGGGGAGCTTGGTGAAGCTTTCTTT. Its protein is CAGRGGELGEAFF.

This clone was counted between two and nine times. V and J are TRBV19 and TRBJ2-1; possible D gene TRBD1, 6 bases. CDR1 is LNHDA and CDR2 is SQIVND in the germline V gene (reference sequence). V shed 3 bases and J shed 4 bases, with 10 bases lying between them. The CDR3 has 14 amino acids. The DNA for the CDR3 is TGTGCCAGTAGTATTACAGGGCTATACAATGAGCAGTTCTTC. The encoded protein is CASSITGLYNEQFF. The whole variable domain, remainder taken from reference TRBV19 and TRBJ2-1, is DGGITQSPKYLFRKEGQNVTLSCEQNLNHDAMYWYRQDPGQGLRLIYYSQIVNDFQKGDIAEGYSVSREKKESFPLTVTSAQKNPTAFYLCASSITGLYNEQFFGPGTRLTVL.

This clone was detected ten times or more. The gene calls are TRBV30 and TRBJ2-7, with D perhaps TRBD1 (6 bases). Germline V CDR1 and CDR2: GTSNPN, SVGIG (reference sequence). The V and J ends lost 3 bases and 3 bases respectively, with 9 bases between them. CDR3 size: 12 residues. CDR3 sequence (DNA): TGTGCCTGGAGCTACAGGGTCTACGAGCAGTACTTC. Protein sequence: CAWSYRVYEQYF. The whole variable domain, remainder taken from reference TRBV30 and TRBJ2-7, is SQTIHQWPATLVQPVGSPLSLECTVEGTSNPNLYWYRQAAGRGLQLLFYSVGIGQISSEVPQNLSASRPQDRQFILSSKKLLLSDSGFYLCAWSYRVYEQYFGPGTRLTVT.

This clone was counted a few times. The chain uses TRBV11-1 and TRBJ1-2, with D possibly being TRBD1 (5 bases). CDR1 and CDR2 from the germline V gene are SGHAT and FQDESV (reference sequence). Between the trimmed V and J ends, which lost 5 bases and 2 bases, there was a span of 9 bases. The CDR3 has 13 amino acids. CDR3 in DNA: TGTGCCAGCAGCCAGGACAAGAACTATGGCTACACCTTC. As protein: CASSQDKNYGYTF.

V is TRBV29-1 and J is TRBJ2-1, with D perhaps matching TRBD2 (5 bases). V lost 1 base and J 5 bases, leaving 12 bases between the germline ends. Germline CDR1 SQVTM, CDR2 ANQGSEA. The CDR3 is 14 residues long. CDR3 in DNA: TGCAGCGTTGAAGGGGAGAGGATTAACAATGAGCAGTTCTTC. This encodes CSVEGERINNEQFF.

The chain has TRBV11-2 and TRBJ2-5, with a possible D match to TRBD2 (5 bases). The CDR3 runs to 14 residues. V lost 7 bases and J 2 bases, leaving 14 bases between the germline ends. Germline V lookup: CDR1 SGHAT, CDR2 FQNNGV. Here the CDR3 DNA reads TGTGCCAGCACCTCTCTAACTAGTCAAGAGACCCAGTACTTC. This translates into CASTSLTSQETQYF.

This clone was found a few times. Additional DNA sequences in this sample encode the identical CDR3. The CDR3 sequence: CASSLSYEQYF. The CDR3 region has the DNA TGTGCCAGCAGTCTCTCCTACGAGCAGTACTTC. The chain carries TRBV27 and TRBJ2-7; no clear D. The CDR3 length is 11 residues. Germline loops: CDR1 MNHEY, CDR2 SMNVEV (reference sequence). The germline V and J ends were trimmed by 5 bases and 0 bases, with 2 bases remaining between them.

The table lists this clone with a few counts. The rearrangement uses TRBV7-2 and TRBJ2-3, with D possibly matching TRBD2 (6 bases). Germline CDR1 SGHTA, CDR2 FQGNSA. V dropped 4 bases and J dropped 4 bases, with 18 bases sitting between them. The CDR3 is 16 amino acids. In DNA, the CDR3 is TGTGCCAGCAGCTACCAGACTAGGAGTTCGGCAGATACGCAGTATTTT. Translating it yields CASSYQTRSSADTQYF.

This clone was seen a few times. V is TRBV30 and J is TRBJ1-2; no firm D call. Germline V lookup: CDR1 GTSNPN, CDR2 SVGIG (reference sequence). CDR3 length: 13 residues. Trimming left V 8 bases short and J 1 base short, with 14 bases between. In nucleotides, the CDR3 is TGTGCCGGAAAGACTCCCAATAACTATGGCTACACCTTC. This translates into CAGKTPNNYGYTF. The variable domain in full, with the rest retrieved from reference TRBV30 and TRBJ1-2, is SQTIHQWPATLVQPVGSPLSLECTVEGTSNPNLYWYRQAAGRGLQLLFYSVGIGQISSEVPQNLSASRPQDRQFILSSKKLLLSDSGFYLCAGKTPNNYGYTFGSGTRLTVV.

Only a few counts were recorded for this clone. The chain carries TRBV27 and TRBJ1-1, with D unclear. V shed 5 bases and J shed 6 bases, with 16 bases lying between them. Germline V gives CDR1 MNHEY, CDR2 SMNVEV (reference sequence). CDR3 size: 14 residues. CDR3: CASSLQTESAEAFF. The CDR3, as DNA: TGTGCCAGCAGTCTTCAGACTGAGAGCGCTGAAGCTTTCTTT.

The genes are TRBV7-2 and TRBJ1-3; no firm D call. The CDR3 sequence is 17 residues long. The germline CDR1 and CDR2 sequences are SGHTA and FQGNSA. V was clipped by 0 bases and J by 0 bases, with 12 bases between them. The CDR3 DNA sequence: TGTGCCAGCAGCTTAGCCGTAAGAAGAGTCTCTGGAAACACCATATATTTT. The encoded protein is CASSLAVRRVSGNTIYF. Looking up the rest from reference TRBV7-2 and TRBJ1-3 gives the full variable domain: GAGVSQSPSNKVTEKGKDVELRCDPISGHTALYWYRQSLGQGLEFLIYFQGNSAPDKSGLPSDRFSAERTGGSVSTLTIQRTQQEDSAVYLCASSLAVRRVSGNTIYFGEGSWLTVV.

This chain connects TRBV4-2 to TRBJ1-6, with D tentatively TRBD1 (6 bases). The CDR3 covers 15 residues. V gave up 0 bases and J gave up 5 bases, with 8 bases separating them. Per germline, CDR1 LGHNA and CDR2 YNFKEQ. This CDR3 reads CASSQEQGHNSPLHF. The CDR3 region has the DNA TGTGCCAGCAGCCAAGAACAGGGTCATAATTCACCCCTCCACTTT.

This clone is medium-sized. The chain is built from TRBV7-9 and TRBJ2-1; TRBD2 aligns across 11 bases. Germline V gives CDR1 SEHNR, CDR2 FQNEAQ (reference sequence). This CDR3 spans 19 amino acids. The trim removed 1 base at V and 1 base at J, leaving 9 bases unmatched. The CDR3 sequence: CASSLVVSGGAGSYNEQFF. CDR3 DNA: TGTGCCAGCAGCTTAGTCGTTAGCGGGGGGGCCGGATCCTACAATGAGCAGTTCTTC.

This clone was counted between two and nine times. The genes are TRBV2 and TRBJ1-4, with 9 bases aligning to TRBD1. CDR3 size: 15 residues. Germline CDR1 and CDR2: SNHLY and FYNNEI. V was pared by 5 bases and J by 4 bases, with 5 bases of the junction left unmatched. DNA for the CDR3: TGTGCCAGCAGTACAGGGGGCCGGGGTAATGAAAAACTGTTTTTT. Protein: CASSTGGRGNEKLFF.

This clone was counted a few times. The chain's CDR3 is CASSIGVGGLAKNIQYF. The CDR3 DNA reads TGTGCCAGTAGTATCGGGGTCGGGGGTCTAGCCAAAAACATTCAGTACTTC. The chain links TRBV19 to TRBJ2-4, with D maybe TRBD2 (6 bases). Germline assignment: CDR1 LNHDA and CDR2 SQIVND (reference sequence). The CDR3 runs 17 residues. V was shortened by 3 bases and J by 0 bases, with 15 bases between the two germline ends.

The CDR3 loop is CASSLTGASTDTQYF. CDR3 coding DNA: TGTGCCAGCAGCCTCACAGGGGCGTCCACAGATACGCAGTATTTT. The rearrangement uses TRBV2 and TRBJ2-3, with 7 bases identical to TRBD1. Germline V gene sequence: CDR1 SNHLY, CDR2 FYNNEI. The length of the CDR3 is 15 residues. Unmatched junction bases numbered 8, after V lost 6 bases and J lost 2 bases.